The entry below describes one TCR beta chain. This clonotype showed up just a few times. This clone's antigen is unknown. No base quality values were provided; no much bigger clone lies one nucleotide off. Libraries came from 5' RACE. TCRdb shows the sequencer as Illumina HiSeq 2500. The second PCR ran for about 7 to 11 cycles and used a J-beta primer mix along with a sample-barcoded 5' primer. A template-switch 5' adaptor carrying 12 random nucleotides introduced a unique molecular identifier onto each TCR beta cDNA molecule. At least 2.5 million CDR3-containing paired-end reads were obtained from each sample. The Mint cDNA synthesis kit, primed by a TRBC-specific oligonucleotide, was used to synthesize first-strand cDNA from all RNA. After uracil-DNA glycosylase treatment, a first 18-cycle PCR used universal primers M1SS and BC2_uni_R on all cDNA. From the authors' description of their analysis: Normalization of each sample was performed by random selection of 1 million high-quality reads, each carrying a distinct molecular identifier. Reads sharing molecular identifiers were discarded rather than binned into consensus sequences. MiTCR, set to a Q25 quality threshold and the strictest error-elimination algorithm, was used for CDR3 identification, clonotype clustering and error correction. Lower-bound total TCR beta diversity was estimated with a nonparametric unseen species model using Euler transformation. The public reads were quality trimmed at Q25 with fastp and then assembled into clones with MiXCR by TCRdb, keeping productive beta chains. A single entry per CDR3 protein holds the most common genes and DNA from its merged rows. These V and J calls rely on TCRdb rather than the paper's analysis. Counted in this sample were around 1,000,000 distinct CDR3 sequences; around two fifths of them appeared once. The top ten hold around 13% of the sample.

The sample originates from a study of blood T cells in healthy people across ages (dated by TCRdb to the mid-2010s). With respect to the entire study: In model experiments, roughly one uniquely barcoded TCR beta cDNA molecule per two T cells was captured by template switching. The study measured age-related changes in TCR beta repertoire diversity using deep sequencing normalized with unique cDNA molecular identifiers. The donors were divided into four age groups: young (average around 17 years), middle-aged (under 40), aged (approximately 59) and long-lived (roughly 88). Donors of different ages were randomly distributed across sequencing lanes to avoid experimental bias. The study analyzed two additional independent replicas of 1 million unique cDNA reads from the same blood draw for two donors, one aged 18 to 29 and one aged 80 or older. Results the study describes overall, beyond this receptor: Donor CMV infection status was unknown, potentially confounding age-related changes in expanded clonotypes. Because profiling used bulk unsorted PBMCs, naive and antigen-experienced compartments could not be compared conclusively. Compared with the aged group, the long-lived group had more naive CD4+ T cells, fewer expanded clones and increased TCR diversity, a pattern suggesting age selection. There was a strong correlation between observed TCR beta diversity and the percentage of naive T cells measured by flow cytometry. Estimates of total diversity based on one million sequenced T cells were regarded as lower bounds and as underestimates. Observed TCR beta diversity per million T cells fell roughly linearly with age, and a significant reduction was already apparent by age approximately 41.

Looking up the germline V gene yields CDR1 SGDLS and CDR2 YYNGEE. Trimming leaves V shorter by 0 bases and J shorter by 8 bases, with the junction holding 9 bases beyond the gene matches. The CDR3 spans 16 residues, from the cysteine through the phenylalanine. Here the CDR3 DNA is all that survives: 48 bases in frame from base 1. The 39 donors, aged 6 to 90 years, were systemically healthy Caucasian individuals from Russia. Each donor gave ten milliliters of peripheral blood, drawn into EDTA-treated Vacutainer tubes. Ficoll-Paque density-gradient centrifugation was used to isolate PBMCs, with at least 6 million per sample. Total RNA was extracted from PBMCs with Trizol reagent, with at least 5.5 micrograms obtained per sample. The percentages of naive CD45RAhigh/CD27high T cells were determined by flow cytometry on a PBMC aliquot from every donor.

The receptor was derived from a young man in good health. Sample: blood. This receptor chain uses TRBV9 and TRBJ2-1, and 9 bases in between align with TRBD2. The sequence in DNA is TGTGCCAGCAGCGTAGTGGAAGCGGGGGGCCTCGATGAGCAGTTCTTC. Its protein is CASSVVEAGGLDEQFF.